This TCR beta chain emerged from a study of human T cells and chemical hapten exposure. Study overall: Sensitization was performed using 2% DPC on a 2 cm by 2 cm upper inner arm skin site.

The CDR3 is 16 residues long. CDR1 and CDR2 from the germline V gene are MNHEY and SVGAGI. Trimming cost V 0 bases and J 2 bases, with 14 bases left between them. This clonotype was counted at least ten times. TCRdb analysed the RACE reads with MiXCR anew, one entry per CDR3 protein. The data show just over 40,000 distinct CDR3 sequences, approximately 3.5% seen once. Noted time point: patch test 2, 6 weeks after DPC sensitization. The treatment is: therapeutic diphenylcyclopropenone sensitization with weekly scalp DPC. The chain employs TRBV6-5 and TRBJ2-7; D remains ambiguous. Sequenced here: whole blood, sampled in connection with sensitization to the hapten diphenylcyclopropenone (DPC). The TCR was taken from a middle-aged man with alopecia areata. Some clones in this sample may be carry-over from other donors' samples. The CDR3 DNA sequence: TGTGCCAGCAGTTACTCTTTGCTCGGGTCAACCTACGAGCAGTACTTC. Translating it yields CASSYSLLGSTYEQYF.